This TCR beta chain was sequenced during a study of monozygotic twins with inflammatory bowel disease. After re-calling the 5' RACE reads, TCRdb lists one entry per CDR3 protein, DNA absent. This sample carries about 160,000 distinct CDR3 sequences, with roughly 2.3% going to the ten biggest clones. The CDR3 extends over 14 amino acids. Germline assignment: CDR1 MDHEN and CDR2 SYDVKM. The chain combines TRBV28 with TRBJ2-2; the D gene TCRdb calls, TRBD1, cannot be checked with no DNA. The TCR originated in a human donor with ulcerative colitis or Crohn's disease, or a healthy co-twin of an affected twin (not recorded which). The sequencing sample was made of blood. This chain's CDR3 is CASSPAGEAGELFF.